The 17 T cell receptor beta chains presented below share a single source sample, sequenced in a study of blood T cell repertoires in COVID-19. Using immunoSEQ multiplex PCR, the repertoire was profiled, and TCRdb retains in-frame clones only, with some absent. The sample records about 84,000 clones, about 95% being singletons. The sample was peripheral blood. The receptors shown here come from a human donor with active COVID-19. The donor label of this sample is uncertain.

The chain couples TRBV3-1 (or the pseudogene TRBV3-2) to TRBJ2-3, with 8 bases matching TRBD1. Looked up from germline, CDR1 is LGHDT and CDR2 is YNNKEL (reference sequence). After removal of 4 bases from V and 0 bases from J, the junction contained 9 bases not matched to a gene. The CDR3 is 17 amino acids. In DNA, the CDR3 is TGTGCCAGCAGCCTTAGGACAGGGACAATTAGCACAGATACGCAGTATTTT. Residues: CASSLRTGTISTDTQYF.

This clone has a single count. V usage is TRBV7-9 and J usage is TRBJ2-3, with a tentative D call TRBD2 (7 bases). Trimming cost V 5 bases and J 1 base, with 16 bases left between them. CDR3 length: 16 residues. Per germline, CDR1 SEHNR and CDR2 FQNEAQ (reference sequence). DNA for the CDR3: TGTGCCAGCAGCCCCCCGTGGGGGGGCGGCACAGATACGCAGTATTTT. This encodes CASSPPWGGGTDTQYF. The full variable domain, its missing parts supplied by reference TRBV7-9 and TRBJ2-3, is DTGVSQNPRHKITKRGQNVTFRCDPISEHNRLYWYRQTLGQGPEFLTYFQNEAQLEKSRLLSDRFSAERPKGSFSTLEIQRTEQGDSAMYLCASSPPWGGGTDTQYFGPGTRLTVL.

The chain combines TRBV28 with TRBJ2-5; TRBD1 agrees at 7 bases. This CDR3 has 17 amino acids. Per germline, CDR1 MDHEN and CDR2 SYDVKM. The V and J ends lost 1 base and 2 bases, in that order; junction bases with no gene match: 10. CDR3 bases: TGTGCCAGCAGTTTATTAAGTTGGGACAGAGAGCAAGAGACCCAGTACTTC. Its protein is CASSLLSWDREQETQYF.

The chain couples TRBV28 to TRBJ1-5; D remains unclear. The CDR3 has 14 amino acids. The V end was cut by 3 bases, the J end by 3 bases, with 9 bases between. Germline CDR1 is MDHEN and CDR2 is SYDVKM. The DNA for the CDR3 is TGTGCCAGCAGTTTTGGCAGGCACAATCAGCCCCAGCATTTT. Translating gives CASSFGRHNQPQHF.

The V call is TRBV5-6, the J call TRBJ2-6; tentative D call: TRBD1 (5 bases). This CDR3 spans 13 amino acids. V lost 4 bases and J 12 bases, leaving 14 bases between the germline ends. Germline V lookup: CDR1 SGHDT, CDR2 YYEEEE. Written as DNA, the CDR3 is TGTGCCAGCAGCCTGACAGCCCCCCGCGTCCTGACTTTC. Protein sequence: CASSLTAPRVLTF.

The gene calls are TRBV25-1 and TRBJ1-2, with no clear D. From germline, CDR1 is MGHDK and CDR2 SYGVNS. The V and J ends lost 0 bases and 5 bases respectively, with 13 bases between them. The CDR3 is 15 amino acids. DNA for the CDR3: TGTGCCAGCAGTGAATATGGCAGTGAATCTTATGGCTACACCTTC. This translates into CASSEYGSESYGYTF.

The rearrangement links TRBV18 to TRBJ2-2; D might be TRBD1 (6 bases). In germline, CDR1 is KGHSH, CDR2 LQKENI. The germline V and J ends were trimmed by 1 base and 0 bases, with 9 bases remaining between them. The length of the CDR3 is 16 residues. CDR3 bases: TGTGCCAGCTCACCACAACAGGGTTCGAACACCGGGGAGCTGTTTTTT. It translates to CASSPQQGSNTGELFF.

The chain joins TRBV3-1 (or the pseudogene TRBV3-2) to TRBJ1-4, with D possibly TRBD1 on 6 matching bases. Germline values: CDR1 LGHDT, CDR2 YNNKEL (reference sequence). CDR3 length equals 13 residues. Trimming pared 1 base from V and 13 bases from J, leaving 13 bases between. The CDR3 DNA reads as TGTGCCAGCAGCCAAGTTGGGACACCGGGACTGTTTTTT. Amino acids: CASSQVGTPGLFF.

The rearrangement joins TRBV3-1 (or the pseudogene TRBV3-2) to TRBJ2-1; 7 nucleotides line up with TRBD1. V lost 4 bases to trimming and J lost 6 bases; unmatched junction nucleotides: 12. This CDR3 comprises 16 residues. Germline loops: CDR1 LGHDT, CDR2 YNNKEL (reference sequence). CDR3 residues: CASSLQQGRGFNEQFF. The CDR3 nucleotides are TGTGCCAGCAGCCTTCAACAGGGGAGAGGTTTCAATGAGCAGTTCTTC.

In nucleotides, the CDR3 is TGCAGCTTGCGGGACTTTTTAAACACAGATACGCAGTATTTT. Residues: CSLRDFLNTDTQYF. The chain uses TRBV29-1 and TRBJ2-3; possibly TRBD2 for D (6 bases). Germline CDR1 SQVTM, CDR2 ANQGSEA. CDR3 length: 14 residues. V lost 8 bases and J lost 2, with 17 bases in between.

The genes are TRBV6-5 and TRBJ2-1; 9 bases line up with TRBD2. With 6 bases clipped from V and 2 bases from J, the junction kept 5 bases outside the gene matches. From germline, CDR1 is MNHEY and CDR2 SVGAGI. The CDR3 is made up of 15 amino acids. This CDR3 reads CASRIAGVPYNEQFF. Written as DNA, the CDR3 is TGTGCCAGCAGAATAGCGGGGGTCCCCTACAATGAGCAGTTCTTC.

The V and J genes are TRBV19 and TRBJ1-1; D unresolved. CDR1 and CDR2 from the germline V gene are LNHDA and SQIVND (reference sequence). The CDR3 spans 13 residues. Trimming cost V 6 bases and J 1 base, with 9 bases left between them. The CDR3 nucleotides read TGTGCCAGTAGCAGAAGACAGAACACTGAAGCTTTCTTT. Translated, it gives CASSRRQNTEAFF.

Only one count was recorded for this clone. The CDR3 spells CASSQGNTGELFF. The CDR3 region has the DNA TGTGCCAGCAGCCAGGGGAACACCGGGGAGCTGTTTTTT. The rearrangement joins TRBV5-5 to TRBJ2-2; D possibly corresponds to TRBD1 (5 bases). V was shortened by 4 bases and J by 1 base, with 5 bases between the two germline ends. Germline CDR1 and CDR2: SGHKS and YYEKEE (reference sequence). The CDR3 runs to 13 residues.

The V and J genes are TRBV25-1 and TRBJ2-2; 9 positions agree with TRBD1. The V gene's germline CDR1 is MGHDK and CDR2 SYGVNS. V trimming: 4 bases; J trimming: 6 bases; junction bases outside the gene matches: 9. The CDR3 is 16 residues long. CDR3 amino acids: CASSAKQGAVAGELFF. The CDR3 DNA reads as TGTGCCAGCAGTGCGAAACAGGGGGCCGTCGCCGGGGAGCTGTTTTTT. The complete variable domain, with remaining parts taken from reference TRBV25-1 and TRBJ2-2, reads EADIYQTPRYLVIGTGKKITLECSQTMGHDKMYWYQQDPGMELHLIHYSYGVNSTEKGDLSSESTVSRIRTEHFPLTLESARPSHTSQYLCASSAKQGAVAGELFFGEGSRLTVL.

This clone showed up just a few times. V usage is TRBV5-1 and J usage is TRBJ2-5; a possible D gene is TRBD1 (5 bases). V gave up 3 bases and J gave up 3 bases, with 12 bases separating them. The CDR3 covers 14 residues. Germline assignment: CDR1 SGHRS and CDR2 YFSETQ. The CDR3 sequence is CASSWGWGEETQYF. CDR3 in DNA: TGCGCCAGCAGCTGGGGCTGGGGCGAAGAGACCCAGTACTTC. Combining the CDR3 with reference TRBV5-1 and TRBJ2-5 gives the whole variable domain KAGVTQTPRYLIKTRGQQVTLSCSPISGHRSVSWYQQTPGQGLQFLFEYFSETQRNKGNFPGRFSGRQFSNSRSEMNVSTLELGDSALYLCASSWGWGEETQYFGPGTRLLVL.

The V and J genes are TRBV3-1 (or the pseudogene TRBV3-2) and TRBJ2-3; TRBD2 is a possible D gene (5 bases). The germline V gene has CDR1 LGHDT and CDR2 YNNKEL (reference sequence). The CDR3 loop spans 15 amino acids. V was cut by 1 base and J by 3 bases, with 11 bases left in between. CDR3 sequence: CASSQGTGSTDTQYF. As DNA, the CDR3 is TGTGCCAGCAGCCAAGGTACGGGGAGTACAGATACGCAGTATTTT.

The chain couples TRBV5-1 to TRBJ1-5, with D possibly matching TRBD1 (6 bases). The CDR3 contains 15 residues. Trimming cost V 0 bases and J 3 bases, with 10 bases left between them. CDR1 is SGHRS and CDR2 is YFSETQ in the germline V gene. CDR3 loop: CASSLDGGANQPQHF. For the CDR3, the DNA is TGCGCCAGCAGCTTGGATGGGGGGGCCAATCAGCCCCAGCATTTT.